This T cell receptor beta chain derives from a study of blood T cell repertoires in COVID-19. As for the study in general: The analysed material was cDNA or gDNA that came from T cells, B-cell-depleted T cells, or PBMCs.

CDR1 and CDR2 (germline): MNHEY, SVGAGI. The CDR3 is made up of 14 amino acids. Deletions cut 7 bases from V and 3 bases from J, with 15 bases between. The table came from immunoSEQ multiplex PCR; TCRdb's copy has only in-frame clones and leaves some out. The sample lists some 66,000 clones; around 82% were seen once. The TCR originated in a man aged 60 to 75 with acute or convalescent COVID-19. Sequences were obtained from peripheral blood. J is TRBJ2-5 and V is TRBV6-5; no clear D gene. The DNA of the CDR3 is TGTGCCAGCACCCTTGGGCAGGCTAAAGAGACCCAGTACTTC. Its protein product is CASTLGQAKETQYF.